These 30 T cell receptor beta chains were all obtained from the same sample, sequenced in a study of T cell responses to AZD1222 COVID-19 vaccine. Clones were sequenced by immunoSEQ multiplex PCR, and TCRdb holds only the in-frame ones, with some missing. The table records more than 90,000 clones, 88% of them present only once. The input for sequencing was peripheral blood, taken 28 days after the second AZD1222 dose. These receptors were taken from an adult who received the AZD1222 COVID-19 vaccine.

This clone has a single count. V gene TRBV2 combines with J gene TRBJ2-1; no reliable D call. V dropped 6 bases and J dropped 6 bases, with 3 bases sitting between them. CDR1 is SNHLY and CDR2 is FYNNEI in the germline V gene. CDR3 length equals 10 residues. This CDR3 reads CASSTNEQFF. CDR3 DNA: TGTGCCAGCAGCACCAATGAGCAGTTCTTC.

This clone occurred a few times. The chain links TRBV5-6 to TRBJ1-6, with D possibly TRBD1 on 5 matching bases. The ends were cut back, 4 bases at V and 8 bases at J, with 22 bases in the middle. CDR1 SGHDT and CDR2 YYEEEE come from the germline V gene. The CDR3 has 17 residues. DNA for the CDR3: TGTGCCAGCAGCCACGGACGGAAAGTGGGGGGTCATTCACCCCTCCACTTT. This codes for CASSHGRKVGGHSPLHF.

This chain uses TRBV25-1 with TRBJ2-2, with TRBD2 matching over 7 bases. J gave up 1 base and V 8 bases, and 4 bases lay outside the gene matches. The CDR3 runs to 14 residues. CDR1 is MGHDK, CDR2 SYGVNS, per germline. CDR3 sequence reads: CASCKRGNTGELFF. Written as DNA, the CDR3 is TGTGCCAGCTGTAAGCGGGGGAACACCGGGGAGCTGTTTTTT.

V usage is TRBV7-9 and J usage is TRBJ2-3, with a possible D match to TRBD1 (5 bases). CDR3 length equals 16 residues. Germline V gene sequence: CDR1 SEHNR, CDR2 FQNEAQ (reference sequence). V lost 2 bases, J lost 4 bases, and 16 bases lay in between. CDR3 region: CASSLPRGQAADTQYF. The CDR3 DNA reads as TGTGCCAGCAGCTTACCAAGGGGTCAAGCAGCAGATACGCAGTATTTT.

V usage is TRBV18 and J usage is TRBJ1-2; D remains ambiguous. The CDR3 length is 15 residues. Per the germline V gene, CDR1 is KGHSH and CDR2 is LQKENI. Trimming pared 0 bases from V and 1 base from J, leaving 9 bases between. In DNA, the CDR3 is TGTGCCAGCTCACCACCCGCGGAGGATAACTATGGCTACACCTTC. The encoded protein is CASSPPAEDNYGYTF.

The CDR3 bases are TGTGCCAGCAGTTACAGGGAGTCCCGAAAAGCGGGCTACACCTTC. Amino acid sequence: CASSYRESRKAGYTF. The chain is built from TRBV6-5 and TRBJ1-2; no firm D call. Between the trimmed V and J ends, which lost 2 bases and 8 bases, there was a span of 18 bases. The CDR3 length is 15 residues. The V gene's germline CDR1 is MNHEY and CDR2 SVGAGI.

Notes on this clone: The sample carries other DNA sequences with the same CDR3. The chain links TRBV2 to TRBJ1-1; perhaps TRBD1 as D (6 bases). Germline V CDR1 and CDR2: SNHLY, FYNNEI. This CDR3 has 12 residues. V dropped 7 bases and J dropped 0 bases, with 6 bases sitting between them. The CDR3 DNA follows: TGTGCCAGCAACAGGGTGAACACTGAAGCTTTCTTT. This codes for CASNRVNTEAFF.

The J gene is TRBJ2-2, the V gene TRBV20-1, with TRBD2 as a possible D gene (5 bases). V was pared by 3 bases and J by 5 bases, with 13 bases between. This CDR3 has 14 amino acids. CDR1 and CDR2 from the germline V gene are DFQATT and SNEGSKA (reference sequence). In nucleotides, the CDR3 is TGCAGTGCTAGTCCGCTTCGGAGGACCGGGGAGCTGTTTTTT. Protein product: CSASPLRRTGELFF.

The chain recombines TRBV5-1 with TRBJ2-1; TRBD2 matches at 10 bases. The V gene's germline CDR1 is SGHRS and CDR2 YFSETQ. V dropped 4 bases and J dropped 8; count of bases not matched to a gene: 6. CDR3 length equals 14 residues. The CDR3 here is CASSASGSPDEQFF. The CDR3 bases are TGCGCCAGCAGCGCTAGCGGGAGTCCTGATGAGCAGTTCTTC.

This chain joins TRBV7-3 and TRBJ2-3, with 9 bases fitting TRBD1. J gave up 4 bases and V 4 bases, and 3 bases lay outside the gene matches. This CDR3 is built from 14 residues. Germline CDR1 reads SGHTA; CDR2 reads FQGTGA. CDR3 loop: CASSSDRGADTQYF. CDR3 DNA: TGTGCCAGCAGCTCGGACAGGGGCGCAGATACGCAGTATTTT.

The chain joins TRBV7-9 to TRBJ1-4; D unclear. The CDR3 totals 15 residues. Germline CDR1 reads SEHNR; CDR2 reads FQNEAQ (reference sequence). Trimming left V 1 base short and J 4 bases short, with 10 bases between. The CDR3 is CASSLGTRLNEKLFF. Here the CDR3 DNA reads TGTGCCAGCAGCTTAGGGACGAGACTTAATGAAAAACTGTTTTTT.

V is TRBV9 and J is TRBJ2-1, with no clear D. Germline V lookup: CDR1 SGDLS, CDR2 YYNGEE. The CDR3 consists of 15 residues. Trimming pared 0 bases from V and 4 bases from J, leaving 11 bases between. CDR3 amino acids: CASSVGPDRYNEQFF. CDR3 DNA sequence: TGTGCCAGCAGCGTAGGTCCCGACCGGTACAATGAGCAGTTCTTC. Together with reference TRBV9 and TRBJ2-1, the CDR3 gives the full variable domain: DSGVTQTPKHLITATGQRVTLRCSPRSGDLSVYWYQQSLDQGLQFLIQYYNGEERAKGNILERFSAQQFPDLHSELNLSSLELGDSALYFCASSVGPDRYNEQFFGPGTRLTVL.

The J gene is TRBJ1-1, the V gene TRBV4-1; no clear D. V was trimmed by 4 bases and J by 0 bases, leaving 15 bases between them. Per germline, CDR1 MGHRA and CDR2 YSYEKL. This CDR3 spans 16 amino acids. CDR3 protein: CASSPRRGRVNTEAFF. The DNA of the CDR3 is TGCGCCAGCAGCCCAAGGAGAGGGCGGGTGAACACTGAAGCTTTCTTT.

This chain joins TRBV5-1 and TRBJ2-3, with D perhaps given as TRBD1 or TRBD2 (5 bases each). V was clipped by 4 bases and J by 4 bases, with 13 bases between them. The CDR3 consists of 14 residues. Germline loops: CDR1 SGHRS, CDR2 YFSETQ. DNA of the CDR3: TGCGCCAGCAGCCTACGAGGGGTCCCAGATACGCAGTATTTT. This codes for CASSLRGVPDTQYF.

The V call is TRBV15, the J call TRBJ1-2, with D perhaps matching TRBD1 (5 bases). V lost 1 base and J 4 bases, leaving 19 bases between the germline ends. CDR3 length equals 17 residues. Looked up from germline, CDR1 is LNHNV and CDR2 is YYDKDF (reference sequence). As DNA, the CDR3 is TGTGCCACCAGCAGAGGAGGAAGGGACTCACCGCCCTATGGCTACACCTTC. Translating it yields CATSRGGRDSPPYGYTF.

The rearrangement uses TRBV5-1 and TRBJ2-6; D gene ambiguous. The germline V and J ends were trimmed by 1 base and 0 bases, with 5 bases remaining between them. The CDR3 is 15 residues long. Germline assignment: CDR1 SGHRS and CDR2 YFSETQ. The CDR3 here is CASSLLLSGANVLTF. The CDR3 DNA is TGCGCCAGCAGCTTGCTCCTCTCTGGGGCCAACGTCCTGACTTTC. The variable domain in full, with the rest retrieved from reference TRBV5-1 and TRBJ2-6, is KAGVTQTPRYLIKTRGQQVTLSCSPISGHRSVSWYQQTPGQGLQFLFEYFSETQRNKGNFPGRFSGRQFSNSRSEMNVSTLELGDSALYLCASSLLLSGANVLTFGAGSRLTVL.

The rearrangement joins TRBV5-1 to TRBJ2-3; no clear D gene. With 0 bases removed from V and 3 bases from J, the gap between germline ends came to 5 bases. From germline, CDR1 is SGHRS and CDR2 YFSETQ. The CDR3 runs to 13 residues. The CDR3 DNA reads TGCGCCAGCAGCTTGGACCAAACAGATACGCAGTATTTT. This gives the protein CASSLDQTDTQYF.

The V gene is TRBV5-1, the J gene TRBJ2-3; 8 bases match TRBD1. CDR1 and CDR2 from the germline V gene are SGHRS and YFSETQ. Trimming took 2 bases from V and 5 from J; bases not matched to a gene: 4. There are 14 residues in the CDR3. Here the CDR3 reads CASSFLDREDTQYF. Here the CDR3 DNA reads TGCGCCAGCAGCTTTTTGGACAGGGAAGATACGCAGTATTTT.

The chain combines TRBV6-5 with TRBJ2-7, with TRBD1 matching over 9 bases. The V gene's germline CDR1 is MNHEY and CDR2 SVGAGI. V was pared by 7 bases and J by 2 bases, with 9 bases of the junction left unmatched. This CDR3 comprises 15 residues. This chain's CDR3 is CASTTGQGKAYEQYF. DNA for the CDR3: TGTGCCAGCACCACGGGACAGGGCAAAGCCTACGAGCAGTACTTC.

J is TRBJ2-4 and V is TRBV7-8, with 7 bases fitting TRBD1. After removal of 1 base from V and 7 bases from J, the junction contained 4 bases not matched to a gene. Germline CDR1 SGHVS, CDR2 FQNEAQ. The length of the CDR3 is 14 residues. The CDR3 DNA reads as TGTGCCAGCAGCTTAGACAGGGGAGCGAACATTCAGTACTTC. Protein sequence: CASSLDRGANIQYF.

The chain links TRBV13 to TRBJ2-7; no firm D call. V dropped 5 bases and J dropped 6 bases, with 11 bases sitting between them. Germline V CDR1 and CDR2: PRHDT, FYEKMQ (reference sequence). The CDR3 has 12 amino acids. The CDR3: CASSISVGEQYF. As DNA, the CDR3 is TGTGCCAGCAGCATATCCGTGGGCGAGCAGTACTTC.

The rearrangement joins TRBV5-1 to TRBJ2-3; a possible D gene is TRBD2 (6 bases). The V gene's germline CDR1 is SGHRS and CDR2 YFSETQ. This CDR3 is 16 amino acids long. Trimming stripped 0 bases from V and 1 base from J, with 12 bases between. The CDR3 sequence is CASSLGQRAGTDTQYF. As DNA, the CDR3 is TGCGCCAGCAGCTTGGGCCAGCGGGCCGGCACAGATACGCAGTATTTT. The complete variable domain, with remaining parts taken from reference TRBV5-1 and TRBJ2-3, reads KAGVTQTPRYLIKTRGQQVTLSCSPISGHRSVSWYQQTPGQGLQFLFEYFSETQRNKGNFPGRFSGRQFSNSRSEMNVSTLELGDSALYLCASSLGQRAGTDTQYFGPGTRLTVL.

V gene TRBV6-1 combines with J gene TRBJ1-4; maybe TRBD1 (6 bases). CDR3 length: 16 residues. The germline V gene encodes CDR1 MNHNS and CDR2 SASEGT. V was clipped by 4 bases and J by 10 bases, with 22 bases between them. CDR3 nucleotide sequence: TGTGCCAGCAGTGTAGAGACAGGTTCACGATCTGGAAAACTGTTTTTT. This translates into CASSVETGSRSGKLFF.

The chain uses TRBV7-9 and TRBJ2-5; no reliable D call. This CDR3 contains 11 residues. Per the germline V gene, CDR1 is SEHNR and CDR2 is FQNEAQ (reference sequence). Trimming removed 5 bases at V and 6 bases at J, with 7 bases between. The DNA for the CDR3 is TGTGCCAGCAGCGGACCTCAGACCCAGTACTTC. This codes for CASSGPQTQYF.

This clone has just one count. The gene calls are TRBV10-1 and TRBJ1-3; D is unresolved. The CDR3 loop spans 15 amino acids. CDR1 and CDR2 from the germline V gene are WNHNN and SYGVQD (reference sequence). V shed 6 bases and J shed 0 bases, with 12 bases lying between them. CDR3 residues: CASSGDVHSGNTIYF. As DNA, the CDR3 is TGCGCCAGCAGCGGGGATGTACACTCTGGAAACACCATATATTTT.

In this sample, this clone turned up a few times. The rearrangement uses TRBV27 and TRBJ2-7, with 7 nucleotides matching TRBD1. The germline V gene has CDR1 MNHEY and CDR2 SMNVEV (reference sequence). CDR3 size: 14 residues. V gave up 3 bases and J gave up 6 bases; unmatched junction bases: 8. For the CDR3, the DNA is TGTGCCAGCAGTTTGTCGCCGCAGGGGGTCGAGCAGTACTTC. Its translation is CASSLSPQGVEQYF.

V is TRBV19 and J is TRBJ2-2; D possibly matches TRBD1 or TRBD2 (6 bases each). Germline V lookup: CDR1 LNHDA, CDR2 SQIVND (reference sequence). The V end lost 2 bases, the J end lost 3 bases, and 13 bases lay between the germline ends. This CDR3 is built from 16 residues. The CDR3 coding sequence is TGTGCCAGTAGTATATGGGGGGCGAAGGACACCGGGGAGCTGTTTTTT. It encodes CASSIWGAKDTGELFF.

This clone appeared a few times. The gene calls are TRBV6-1 and TRBJ2-1; 14 nucleotides agree with TRBD2. The germline V gene encodes CDR1 MNHNS and CDR2 SASEGT. With 4 bases clipped from V and 7 bases from J, the junction kept 15 bases outside the gene matches. The length of the CDR3 is 19 residues. The CDR3 protein is CASSAPGLAGVVRLNEQFF. CDR3 nucleotide sequence: TGTGCCAGCAGTGCCCCGGGACTAGCGGGAGTAGTCCGGTTGAATGAGCAGTTCTTC.

The chain is built from TRBV18 and TRBJ2-7; 7 nucleotides line up with TRBD2. The CDR3 covers 15 residues. Germline V gene data show CDR1 as KGHSH and CDR2 as LQKENI. Trimming removed 2 bases from V and 3 bases from J; junction bases left unmatched: 7. The CDR3 coding sequence is TGTGCCAGCTCACCAGGGAGGGTAATGGACTACGAGCAGTACTTC. Encoded protein: CASSPGRVMDYEQYF.

This clone ranks as medium-sized. The CDR3 DNA sequence: TGTGCCTGGAGTGTTGGGGTTGGGACTGAAGCTTTCTTT. Translating gives CAWSVGVGTEAFF. The chain is built from TRBV30 and TRBJ1-1; D unresolved. This CDR3 spans 13 amino acids. CDR1 is GTSNPN, CDR2 SVGIG, per germline (reference sequence). Deletions cut 0 bases from V and 5 bases from J, with 10 bases between. The variable domain in full, with the rest retrieved from reference TRBV30 and TRBJ1-1, is SQTIHQWPATLVQPVGSPLSLECTVEGTSNPNLYWYRQAAGRGLQLLFYSVGIGQISSEVPQNLSASRPQDRQFILSSKKLLLSDSGFYLCAWSVGVGTEAFFGQGTRLTVV.